One sample yielded the 19 T cell receptor beta chains listed below, sequenced in a study of T cells in narcolepsy. The repertoire was sequenced with immunoSEQ multiplex PCR; TCRdb's copy has only in-frame clones and lacks some. The sample lists about 40,000 clones, approximately 88% occurring once. The sequencing sample was made of CD45RA- memory CD4+ T cells from PBMCs. These receptors were taken from a human donor with narcolepsy.

The chain carries TRBV19 and TRBJ1-1; D not resolved. In germline, CDR1 is LNHDA, CDR2 SQIVND (reference sequence). V was pared by 5 bases and J by 4 bases, with 8 bases between. The CDR3 length is 12 residues. CDR3 coding DNA: TGTGCCAGTAGTTCATGGGGCACTGAAGCTTTCTTT. It is translated as CASSSWGTEAFF.

V is TRBV6-5 and J is TRBJ1-1; the D is unclear. This CDR3 has 15 amino acids. Trimming left V 10 bases short and J 8 bases short, with 26 bases between. Per the germline V gene, CDR1 is MNHEY and CDR2 is SVGAGI. DNA for the CDR3: TGTGCCACCCAAGTGGGAGATCGAATCCCACTAGAAGCTTTCTTT. Amino acids: CATQVGDRIPLEAFF.

V is TRBV2 and J is TRBJ1-4; D unclear. Germline lookup yields CDR1 SNHLY and CDR2 FYNNEI. CDR3 length: 13 amino acids. Deletions cut 7 bases from V and 8 bases from J, with 14 bases between. The CDR3 sequence: CASTLDLGEKLFF. For the CDR3, the DNA is TGTGCCAGCACCCTGGACCTGGGAGAAAAACTGTTTTTT.

The chain uses TRBV19 and TRBJ1-1, with D possibly matching TRBD1 (5 bases). The V gene lost 5 bases and the J gene lost 5 bases, with 15 bases spanning the gap. CDR1 and CDR2 (germline): LNHDA, SQIVND (reference sequence). CDR3 length: 14 amino acids. The CDR3 nucleotides are TGTGCCAGTAGTTCCCAGGGCCAGAGGACTGAAGCTTTCTTT. Protein sequence: CASSSQGQRTEAFF.

This CDR3 is CASSPDPLGQFEQYF. The CDR3, as DNA: TGTGCCAGCAGCCCTGATCCCCTCGGACAGTTTGAACAGTACTTC. V and J are TRBV7-6 and TRBJ2-7, with D possibly matching TRBD1 (6 bases). The CDR3 sequence is 15 residues long. The V end was cut by 5 bases, the J end by 10 bases, with 24 bases between. CDR1 is SGHVS and CDR2 is FNYEAQ in the germline V gene.

The CDR3 protein is CASSPTTGALTRNEQFF. CDR3 sequence (DNA): TGCGCCAGCAGCCCTACCACAGGGGCCCTAACAAGGAATGAGCAGTTCTTC. This chain joins TRBV5-1 and TRBJ2-1; TRBD1 agrees at 7 bases. The V and J ends lost 4 bases and 7 bases, in that order; junction bases with no gene match: 17. This CDR3 comprises 17 residues. From germline, CDR1 is SGHRS and CDR2 YFSETQ.

The rearrangement joins TRBV2 to TRBJ2-3, with D unresolved. Germline CDR1 and CDR2: SNHLY and FYNNEI. Trimming shortened V by 6 bases and J by 5 bases, and 3 bases separated the two germline ends. The CDR3 totals 10 residues. The CDR3 DNA reads TGTGCCAGCAGGAGAGATACGCAGTATTTT. Its translation: CASRRDTQYF.

The rearrangement links TRBV6-1 to TRBJ1-1; 10 bases map to TRBD1. V lost 6 bases, J lost 12 bases, and 13 bases stayed unmatched. CDR3 length: 14 residues. Germline V gene lookup returns CDR1 MNHNS and CDR2 SASEGT. CDR3: CASRTPGQGMMTFF. CDR3 sequence (DNA): TGTGCCAGCAGGACCCCGGGACAGGGGATGATGACTTTCTTT.

This rearrangement joins TRBV7-6 to TRBJ2-5, with 12 positions matching TRBD2. Germline CDR1 is SGHVS and CDR2 is FNYEAQ. The CDR3 contains 14 residues. V trimming: 8 bases; J trimming: 4 bases; junction bases outside the gene matches: 5. Here the CDR3 DNA reads TGTGCCAGCGCGGCTAGCGGGAGGGTAGAGACCCAGTACTTC. Its translation is CASAASGRVETQYF. The whole variable domain, filled in from reference TRBV7-6 and TRBJ2-5, reads GAGVSQSPRYKVTKRGQDVALRCDPISGHVSLYWYRQALGQGPEFLTYFNYEAQQDKSGLPNDRFSAERPEGSISTLTIQRTEQRDSAMYRCASAASGRVETQYFGPGTRLLVL.

This clone occurred once. The gene calls are TRBV19 and TRBJ2-5; D ambiguous. Germline CDR1 and CDR2: LNHDA and SQIVND (reference sequence). The CDR3 length is 10 residues. V was cut by 10 bases and J by 4 bases, with 7 bases left in between. The CDR3 nucleotides read TGTGCCACCGGACGAGAGACCCAGTACTTC. It is translated as CATGRETQYF.

V and J are TRBV11-2 and TRBJ1-2; no clear D. This CDR3 comprises 13 residues. The germline V gene encodes CDR1 SGHAT and CDR2 FQNNGV. Trimming took off 1 base at V and 2 bases at J, with 5 bases between the two ends. CDR3 in amino acids: CASSLGLNYGYTF. The CDR3 DNA is TGTGCCAGCAGCTTAGGACTCAACTATGGCTACACCTTC.

The CDR3 protein is CASSSYDRGPNTGELFF. DNA of the CDR3: TGTGCCAGCAGCAGCTACGACAGGGGCCCGAACACCGGGGAGCTGTTTTTT. This chain uses TRBV13 with TRBJ2-2, with 8 bases aligning to TRBD1. The CDR3 has 17 residues. The germline V gene encodes CDR1 PRHDT and CDR2 FYEKMQ (reference sequence). V trimming: 5 bases; J trimming: 0 bases; junction bases outside the gene matches: 8. The full variable domain, rest sourced from reference TRBV13 and TRBJ2-2, is AAGVIQSPRHLIKEKRETATLKCYPIPRHDTVYWYQQGPGQDPQFLISFYEKMQSDKGSIPDRFSAQQFSDYHSELNMSSLELGDSALYFCASSSYDRGPNTGELFFGEGSRLTVL.

This chain uses TRBV4-2 with TRBJ2-5; D may match TRBD1 or TRBD2 (5 bases each). The germline V gene encodes CDR1 LGHNA and CDR2 YNFKEQ. Trimming stripped 4 bases from V and 5 bases from J, with 20 bases between. The length of the CDR3 is 16 residues. This CDR3 is CASSRAHRDPGETQYF. CDR3 nucleotide sequence: TGTGCCAGCAGCCGGGCACACCGGGACCCCGGGGAGACCCAGTACTTC.

The chain links TRBV18 to TRBJ1-1, with D perhaps TRBD1 (6 bases). Trimming removed 4 bases from V and 2 bases from J, with 14 bases in between. CDR3 length: 15 amino acids. The V gene's germline CDR1 is KGHSH and CDR2 LQKENI. In DNA, the CDR3 is TGTGCCAGCTCACAGGCAGGGGTGGGCAACACTGAAGCTTTCTTT. Amino acid sequence: CASSQAGVGNTEAFF.

The rearrangement joins TRBV19 to TRBJ2-6; D is uncertain. The length of the CDR3 is 15 residues. Germline CDR1 and CDR2: LNHDA and SQIVND (reference sequence). V lost 4 bases and J lost 0, with 7 bases in between. The CDR3 loop reads CASSNVHSGANVLTF. The CDR3 DNA reads TGTGCCAGTAGTAATGTCCACTCTGGGGCCAACGTCCTGACTTTC.

The V call is TRBV9, the J call TRBJ1-2; TRBD1 might be the D (5 bases). Trimming took 2 bases from V and 8 from J, leaving 13 bases between them. Germline CDR1 and CDR2: SGDLS and YYNGEE. The CDR3 is made up of 13 amino acids. As DNA, the CDR3 is TGTGCCAGCAGCGTGACATCCTCAGGGGGCTACACCTTC. Protein sequence: CASSVTSSGGYTF.

The V and J genes are TRBV11-3 and TRBJ2-1; the match to TRBD2 covers 10 bases. Germline loops: CDR1 SGHNT, CDR2 YENEEA. V trimming: 4 bases; J trimming: 8 bases; junction bases outside the gene matches: 8. The CDR3 contains 15 residues. The CDR3 nucleotides are TGTGCCAGCAGCTCCAGCGGGGGGGCCGGTTATGAGCAGTTCTTC. Its protein is CASSSSGGAGYEQFF.

The rearrangement uses TRBV7-9 and TRBJ2-7, with D perhaps TRBD2 (5 bases). CDR1 and CDR2 from the germline V gene are SEHNR and FQNEAQ (reference sequence). The CDR3 consists of 14 residues. Trimming removed 5 bases at V and 0 bases at J, with 11 bases between. DNA for the CDR3: TGTGCCAGCAGCCCAGCGGTAACCTCCTACGAGCAGTACTTC. Amino acids: CASSPAVTSYEQYF.

The chain employs TRBV19 and TRBJ2-2; 11 bases map to TRBD1. V was pared by 4 bases and J by 5 bases, with 3 bases of the junction left unmatched. The CDR3 consists of 15 residues. Germline lookup yields CDR1 LNHDA and CDR2 SQIVND (reference sequence). CDR3 region: CASSSGQGATGELFF. The CDR3 region has the DNA TGTGCCAGTAGTAGCGGACAGGGGGCGACCGGGGAGCTGTTTTTT.